Listed below are T cell receptor beta chains from one sample, sequenced in a study of tumor-infiltrating lymphocytes in primary liver carcinoma. TCRdb used MiXCR to reprocess the multiplex PCR reads, holding one entry per CDR3 protein. The sample consists of 250,000 to 400,000 distinct CDR3 sequences, 65% of them appearing once. Material for sequencing was peripheral blood. Every receptor here comes from a man aged 35 to 55 with primary liver carcinoma and hepatitis B virus infection. CDR3s include the opening cysteine and the closing phenylalanine or tryptophan. Fields, in order: V gene, clone size, D gene, J gene, CDR3 DNA, CDR3 protein. D genes are given only for firm matches. Clone size is shown for a subset of rows, as once, few, many or a class of expanded clone.

v_call: TRBV5-4
clone_size: many
d_call: TRBD2
j_call: TRBJ2-5
cdr3_nt: TGTGCCAGCAGCTTGGTCGGGCAGCGGGGGACAAAACACCAAGAGACCCAGTACTTC
cdr3_aa: CASSLVGQRGTKHQETQYF

v_call: TRBV5-1
clone_size: few
d_call: TRBD1
j_call: TRBJ2-7
cdr3_nt: TGCGCCAGCAGCAACAGGGACAGGGCCTACGAGCAGTACTTC
cdr3_aa: CASSNRDRAYEQYF

v_call: TRBV28
clone_size: NA
d_call: TRBD1
j_call: TRBJ2-7
cdr3_nt: TGTGCCAGCAGCCACGGGACAGGGTTTTACGAGCAGTACTTC
cdr3_aa: CASSHGTGFYEQYF

v_call: TRBV5-4
clone_size: NA
d_call: NA
j_call: TRBJ2-5
cdr3_nt: TGTGCCAGCAGCAGGACAGTGACCCAAGAGACCCAGTACTTC
cdr3_aa: CASSRTVTQETQYF

v_call: TRBV6-2/TRBV6-3
clone_size: many
d_call: NA
j_call: TRBJ1-1
cdr3_nt: TGTGCCAGCAGTTCCCCCAACCAGGGGAATGAAGCTTTCTTT
cdr3_aa: CASSSPNQGNEAFF

v_call: TRBV4-3
clone_size: many
d_call: TRBD2
j_call: TRBJ2-7
cdr3_nt: TGCGCCAGCAGCCAAGGATTAGCGGGAGGGCCATACGAGCAGTACTTC
cdr3_aa: CASSQGLAGGPYEQYF

v_call: TRBV18
clone_size: NA
d_call: NA
j_call: TRBJ2-5
cdr3_nt: TGTGCCAGCTCACCAAGGGGGACGGGAGAGACCCAGTACTTC
cdr3_aa: CASSPRGTGETQYF

v_call: TRBV7-9
clone_size: NA
d_call: NA
j_call: TRBJ2-7
cdr3_nt: TGTGCCAACAGCTTATCGGCGGGGGCCGACGAGCAGTACTTC
cdr3_aa: CANSLSAGADEQYF

v_call: TRBV4-1
clone_size: NA
d_call: TRBD1
j_call: TRBJ1-1
cdr3_nt: TGCGCCAGCAGCCGGGGAGGGGGCTACAACACTGAAGCTTTCTTT
cdr3_aa: CASSRGGGYNTEAFF

v_call: TRBV6-6
clone_size: NA
d_call: NA
j_call: TRBJ1-2
cdr3_nt: TGTGCCAGCACCCCGGGGGGGGCTAACTATGACTACACCTTC
cdr3_aa: CASTPGGANYDYTF

v_call: TRBV11-2
clone_size: NA
d_call: NA
j_call: TRBJ1-5
cdr3_nt: TGTGCCAGCAGCTTAGAGGTGGGTCAGCCCCAGCATTTT
cdr3_aa: CASSLEVGQPQHF

v_call: TRBV7-9
clone_size: few
d_call: TRBD2
j_call: TRBJ2-1
cdr3_nt: TGTGCCAGCAGTCCGACTAGCGTATCCCCGTTCTTC
cdr3_aa: CASSPTSVSPFF

v_call: TRBV5-5
clone_size: once
d_call: TRBD1
j_call: TRBJ2-2
cdr3_nt: TGTGCCAGCAGCTTTCGTCGACAGGGAAACGCCGGGGAGCTGTTTTTT
cdr3_aa: CASSFRRQGNAGELFF

v_call: TRBV11-2
clone_size: NA
d_call: NA
j_call: TRBJ2-3
cdr3_nt: TGTGCCAGCCGCTTAACATTTGGGAGGCCGAGCGCAGATATGCAGTATTTT
cdr3_aa: CASRLTFGRPSADMQYF

v_call: TRBV6-2/TRBV6-3
clone_size: many
d_call: TRBD1
j_call: TRBJ1-5
cdr3_nt: TGTGCCAGCAGTTACAAGTTAGGACAGGGGGCGAATCAGCCCCAGCATTTT
cdr3_aa: CASSYKLGQGANQPQHF

v_call: TRBV12-3/TRBV12-4
clone_size: NA
d_call: NA
j_call: TRBJ2-7
cdr3_nt: TGTGCCAGTAGCCTTGGGCCCGGCGAGCTGTACTTC
cdr3_aa: CASSLGPGELYF

v_call: TRBV11-1
clone_size: NA
d_call: NA
j_call: TRBJ1-1
cdr3_nt: TGTGCCAGCAGCTTAGATGGGAAAACTGAAGCCTTCTTT
cdr3_aa: CASSLDGKTEAFF

v_call: TRBV11-1
clone_size: NA
d_call: NA
j_call: TRBJ2-7
cdr3_nt: TGTGCCAGCGGCTTGGGGCCCGGGATAGGGGGCTACGAGCAGTACTTC
cdr3_aa: CASGLGPGIGGYEQYF

v_call: TRBV6-5
clone_size: many
d_call: NA
j_call: TRBJ2-2
cdr3_nt: TGTGCCAGCGCGGACAGAGACACCGGGGAGCTGTTTTTT
cdr3_aa: CASADRDTGELFF

v_call: TRBV11-1
clone_size: many
d_call: NA
j_call: TRBJ1-2
cdr3_nt: TGTGCCAGCGCTGAGGACACTTACTATGGCTACACCTTC
cdr3_aa: CASAEDTYYGYTF

v_call: TRBV5-1
clone_size: NA
d_call: TRBD2
j_call: TRBJ2-7
cdr3_nt: TGCGCCAGCAGCCCGGGGACTAGCGGGGTAACTGAGTACTTC
cdr3_aa: CASSPGTSGVTEYF

v_call: TRBV19
clone_size: NA
d_call: TRBD2
j_call: TRBJ2-1
cdr3_nt: TGTGCCAGTAGTCTCAGCGGGAGCAGGGATGAGCAGTTCTTC
cdr3_aa: CASSLSGSRDEQFF

v_call: TRBV5-4
clone_size: NA
d_call: TRBD2
j_call: TRBJ2-1
cdr3_nt: TGTACCAGCAGCTCGCCATCGGCGGGAGGGCTTAGGCAGTTCTTC
cdr3_aa: CTSSSPSAGGLRQFF

v_call: TRBV24-1
clone_size: NA
d_call: NA
j_call: TRBJ2-1
cdr3_nt: TGTGCCACCAGTAACCCTAAGGGCTATGAGCAGTTCTTC
cdr3_aa: CATSNPKGYEQFF

v_call: TRBV30
clone_size: NA
d_call: NA
j_call: TRBJ2-5
cdr3_nt: TGTGCCTGGAGTTTAGGGGGGGATGGGGAGACCCAGTACTTC
cdr3_aa: CAWSLGGDGETQYF

v_call: TRBV11-2
clone_size: NA
d_call: NA
j_call: TRBJ2-5
cdr3_nt: TGTGCCAGCAGCTTAGCCAGGTCGCCGGAGGGGGTAGAGACCCAGTACTTC
cdr3_aa: CASSLARSPEGVETQYF

v_call: TRBV20-1
clone_size: NA
d_call: TRBD2
j_call: TRBJ2-1
cdr3_nt: TGCAGTGCCCCCCTGGGGGGGAGGGCGTCCTACAATGAGCAGTTCTTC
cdr3_aa: CSAPLGGRASYNEQFF

v_call: TRBV11-2
clone_size: NA
d_call: NA
j_call: TRBJ2-1
cdr3_nt: TGTGCCAGCAGTCCACTAGCCGATGAGCTGTTCTTC
cdr3_aa: CASSPLADELFF

v_call: TRBV29-1
clone_size: many
d_call: TRBD1
j_call: TRBJ2-7
cdr3_nt: TGCAGCGTCACCAATACCGGGACAGGGTATCCCTACGAGCAGTACTTC
cdr3_aa: CSVTNTGTGYPYEQYF

v_call: TRBV6-6
clone_size: NA
d_call: NA
j_call: TRBJ1-5
cdr3_nt: TGTGCCAGCAGATCAGGGGTGAAGAATCAGCCCCAGCATTTT
cdr3_aa: CASRSGVKNQPQHF

v_call: TRBV28
clone_size: few
d_call: NA
j_call: TRBJ2-7
cdr3_nt: TGTGCCAGCAGTTCTTACGAGAGGGCACCTACATCCTCCTACGAGCAGTACTTC
cdr3_aa: CASSSYERAPTSSYEQYF

v_call: TRBV4-2
clone_size: NA
d_call: NA
j_call: TRBJ2-7
cdr3_nt: TGTGCCGGCAGCCTCGCGTACCGGGGCAACATGGGCTACGAGCAGTACTTC
cdr3_aa: CAGSLAYRGNMGYEQYF

v_call: TRBV12-3/TRBV12-4
clone_size: NA
d_call: TRBD2
j_call: TRBJ2-2
cdr3_nt: TGTGCCGGCAACTTCCCCACGGGGGGTTTAGCGAACACCGGGGAGCTGTTTTTT
cdr3_aa: CAGNFPTGGLANTGELFF

v_call: TRBV4-3
clone_size: many
d_call: NA
j_call: TRBJ2-6
cdr3_nt: TGCGCCAGCAGCCATCTGATTGCCTCTGGGGCCAACGTCCTGACTTTC
cdr3_aa: CASSHLIASGANVLTF

v_call: TRBV20-1
clone_size: NA
d_call: NA
j_call: TRBJ1-2
cdr3_nt: TGCAGTGCTAGGGCGGGGGCCACTTTAGACTATGGCTACACCTTC
cdr3_aa: CSARAGATLDYGYTF

v_call: TRBV6-2/TRBV6-3
clone_size: many
d_call: NA
j_call: TRBJ1-1
cdr3_nt: TGTGCCAGCAGCTTTGGACAGTTTAACACTGAAGCTTTCTTT
cdr3_aa: CASSFGQFNTEAFF

v_call: TRBV4-3
clone_size: NA
d_call: NA
j_call: TRBJ2-7
cdr3_nt: TGCACCAGCAACCAAGATACCGTCTACGAGCAGTACTTC
cdr3_aa: CTSNQDTVYEQYF

v_call: TRBV4-1
clone_size: NA
d_call: TRBD2
j_call: TRBJ2-3
cdr3_nt: TGCGCCAGCAGCCACGGGACTAGGGTATCAGATACGCAGTATTTT
cdr3_aa: CASSHGTRVSDTQYF

v_call: TRBV30
clone_size: NA
d_call: NA
j_call: TRBJ1-1
cdr3_nt: TGTGCCTGGAGTCGCAGTCCTAACAATGAAGCTTTCTTT
cdr3_aa: CAWSRSPNNEAFF

v_call: TRBV4-1
clone_size: NA
d_call: NA
j_call: TRBJ2-3
cdr3_nt: TGCGCCAGCAGCCATGGGTCGGGAATCACAGATACGCACTATTTT
cdr3_aa: CASSHGSGITDTHYF

v_call: TRBV10-3
clone_size: many
d_call: NA
j_call: TRBJ2-7
cdr3_nt: TGTGCCATCAGTGAAGTAGGAGACAGGAGCTCCTACGAGCAGTACTTC
cdr3_aa: CAISEVGDRSSYEQYF

v_call: TRBV2
clone_size: NA
d_call: NA
j_call: TRBJ2-5
cdr3_nt: TGTGCCAGCACTCAGAAAGAGCGGGCCAGGGAGACCCAGTACTTC
cdr3_aa: CASTQKERARETQYF

v_call: TRBV29-1
clone_size: NA
d_call: NA
j_call: TRBJ2-2
cdr3_nt: TGCAGCGTACTGGGGGTGCTCTTCGGGGAGCTGTTTTTT
cdr3_aa: CSVLGVLFGELFF

v_call: TRBV5-5
clone_size: few
d_call: NA
j_call: TRBJ1-2
cdr3_nt: TGTGCCAGCAGCTTGGTACCCGTAGGTGGCTACACCTTC
cdr3_aa: CASSLVPVGGYTF

v_call: TRBV5-5
clone_size: few
d_call: NA
j_call: TRBJ2-2
cdr3_nt: TGTGCCAGCAGCTCGTCCGGGGTCGGGGAGCTGTTTTTT
cdr3_aa: CASSSSGVGELFF

v_call: TRBV30
clone_size: NA
d_call: NA
j_call: TRBJ1-1
cdr3_nt: TGTGCCTGGAGTGTAGGGCTGGGGAGGCCGGGTTCGGACACTGAAGCTTTCTTT
cdr3_aa: CAWSVGLGRPGSDTEAFF

v_call: TRBV29-1
clone_size: many
d_call: TRBD1
j_call: TRBJ1-2
cdr3_nt: TGCAGCGTAGCGGGACAGGCACTCTATGGCTACACCTTC
cdr3_aa: CSVAGQALYGYTF

v_call: TRBV4-2
clone_size: NA
d_call: NA
j_call: TRBJ2-5
cdr3_nt: TGTGCCAGCAGTCAAGATGGACTAGCAGGGGGAGAGACCCAGCACTTC
cdr3_aa: CASSQDGLAGGETQHF